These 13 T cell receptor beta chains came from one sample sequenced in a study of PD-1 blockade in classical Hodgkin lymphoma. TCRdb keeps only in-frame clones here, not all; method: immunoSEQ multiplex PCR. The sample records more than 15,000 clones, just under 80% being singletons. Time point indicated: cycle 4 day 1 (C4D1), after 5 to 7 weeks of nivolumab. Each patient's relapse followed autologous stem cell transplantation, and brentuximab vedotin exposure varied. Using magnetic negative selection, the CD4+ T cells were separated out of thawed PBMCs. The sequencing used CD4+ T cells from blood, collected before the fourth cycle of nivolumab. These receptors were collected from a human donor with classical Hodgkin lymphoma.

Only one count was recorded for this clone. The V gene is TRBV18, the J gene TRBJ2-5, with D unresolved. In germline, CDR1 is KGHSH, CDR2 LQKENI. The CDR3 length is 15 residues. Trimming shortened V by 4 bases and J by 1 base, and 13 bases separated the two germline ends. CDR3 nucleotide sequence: TGTGCCAGCTCACGGAAGGGTTCGGTCCAAGAGACCCAGTACTTC. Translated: CASSRKGSVQETQYF.

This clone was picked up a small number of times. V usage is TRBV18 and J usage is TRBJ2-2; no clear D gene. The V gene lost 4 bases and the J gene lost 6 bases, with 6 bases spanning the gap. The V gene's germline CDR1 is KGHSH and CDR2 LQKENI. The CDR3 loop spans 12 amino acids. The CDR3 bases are TGTGCCAGCTCACTGGGTGCCGGGGAGCTGTTTTTT. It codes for CASSLGAGELFF.

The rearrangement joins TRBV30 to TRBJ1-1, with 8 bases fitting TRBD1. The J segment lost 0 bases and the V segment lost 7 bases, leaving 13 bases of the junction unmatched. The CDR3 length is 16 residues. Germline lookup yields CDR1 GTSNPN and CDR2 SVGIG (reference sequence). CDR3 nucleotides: TGTGCCTTCCTCGGACAGGGAGTTTCGATGAACACTGAAGCTTTCTTT. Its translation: CAFLGQGVSMNTEAFF.

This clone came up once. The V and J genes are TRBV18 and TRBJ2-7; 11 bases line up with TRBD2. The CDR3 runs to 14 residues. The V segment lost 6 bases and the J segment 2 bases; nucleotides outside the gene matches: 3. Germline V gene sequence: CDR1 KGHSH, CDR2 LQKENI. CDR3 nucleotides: TGTGCCAGCTCCCTAGCGGGAGGCCCCTACGAGCAGTACTTC. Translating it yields CASSLAGGPYEQYF.

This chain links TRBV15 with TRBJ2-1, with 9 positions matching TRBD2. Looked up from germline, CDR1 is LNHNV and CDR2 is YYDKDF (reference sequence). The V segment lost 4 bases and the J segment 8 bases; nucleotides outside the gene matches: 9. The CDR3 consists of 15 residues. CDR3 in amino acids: CATSTGGGGIDEQFF. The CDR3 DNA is TGTGCCACCAGCACGGGCGGGGGGGGAATCGATGAGCAGTTCTTC.

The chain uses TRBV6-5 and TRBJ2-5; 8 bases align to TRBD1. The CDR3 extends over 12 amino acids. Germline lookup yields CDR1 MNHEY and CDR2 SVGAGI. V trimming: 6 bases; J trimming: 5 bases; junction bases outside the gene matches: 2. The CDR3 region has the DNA TGTGCCAGCAGGACAGGGGACGAGACCCAGTACTTC. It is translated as CASRTGDETQYF.

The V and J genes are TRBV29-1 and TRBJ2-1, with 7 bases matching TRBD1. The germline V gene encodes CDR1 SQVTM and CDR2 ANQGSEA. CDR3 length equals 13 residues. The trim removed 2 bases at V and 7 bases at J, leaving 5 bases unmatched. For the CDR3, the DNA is TGCAGCGTTGAAATTATACAGGGGAATGAGCAGTTCTTC. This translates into CSVEIIQGNEQFF.

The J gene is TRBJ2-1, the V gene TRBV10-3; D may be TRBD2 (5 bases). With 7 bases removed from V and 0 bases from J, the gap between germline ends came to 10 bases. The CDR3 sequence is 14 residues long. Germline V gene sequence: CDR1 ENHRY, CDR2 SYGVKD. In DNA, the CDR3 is TGTGCCATCAAAACTAGTGCCTCCTACAATGAGCAGTTCTTC. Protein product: CAIKTSASYNEQFF.

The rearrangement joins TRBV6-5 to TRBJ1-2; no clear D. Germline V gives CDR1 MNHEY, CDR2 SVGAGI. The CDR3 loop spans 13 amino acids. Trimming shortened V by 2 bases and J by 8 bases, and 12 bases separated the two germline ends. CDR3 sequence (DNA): TGTGCCAGCAGTTACAACCGGCACGGGGGCTACACCTTC. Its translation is CASSYNRHGGYTF.

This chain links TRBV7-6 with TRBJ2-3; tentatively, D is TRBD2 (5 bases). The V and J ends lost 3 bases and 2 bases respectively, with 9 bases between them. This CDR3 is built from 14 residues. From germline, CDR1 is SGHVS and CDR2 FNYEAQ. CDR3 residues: CASSLHGITDTQYF. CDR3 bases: TGTGCCAGCAGCTTGCACGGGATCACAGATACGCAGTATTTT.

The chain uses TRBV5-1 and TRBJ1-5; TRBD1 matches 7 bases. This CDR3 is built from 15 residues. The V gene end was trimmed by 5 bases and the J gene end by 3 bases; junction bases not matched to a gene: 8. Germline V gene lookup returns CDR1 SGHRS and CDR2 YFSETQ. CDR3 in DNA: TGCGCCAGCAGACCCGGGACAGCGACCAATCAGCCCCAGCATTTT. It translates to CASRPGTATNQPQHF.

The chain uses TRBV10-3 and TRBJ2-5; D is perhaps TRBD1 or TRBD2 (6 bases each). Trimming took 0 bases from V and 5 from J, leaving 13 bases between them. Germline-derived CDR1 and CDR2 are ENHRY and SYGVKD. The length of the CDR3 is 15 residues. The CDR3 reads CAISESWGRDETQYF. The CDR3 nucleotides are TGTGCCATCAGTGAGTCCTGGGGGCGGGATGAGACCCAGTACTTC.

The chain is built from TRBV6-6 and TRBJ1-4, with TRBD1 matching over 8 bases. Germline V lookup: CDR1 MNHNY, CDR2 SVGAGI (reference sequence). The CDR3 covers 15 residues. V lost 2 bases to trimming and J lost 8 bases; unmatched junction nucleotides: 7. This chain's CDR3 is CASSYQTGEYEKLFF. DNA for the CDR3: TGTGCCAGCAGTTACCAGACAGGGGAGTACGAAAAACTGTTTTTT.